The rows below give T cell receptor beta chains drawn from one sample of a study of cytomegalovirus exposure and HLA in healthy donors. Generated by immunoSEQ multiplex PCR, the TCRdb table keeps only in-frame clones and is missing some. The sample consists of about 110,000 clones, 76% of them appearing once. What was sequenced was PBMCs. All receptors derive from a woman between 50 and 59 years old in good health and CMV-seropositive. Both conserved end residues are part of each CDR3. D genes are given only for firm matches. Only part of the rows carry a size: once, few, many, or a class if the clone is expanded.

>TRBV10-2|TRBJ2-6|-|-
TGCGCCAGCAGTGAGTCTCGGTCCTCTGGGGCCAACGTCCTGACTTTC
CASSESRSSGANVLTF
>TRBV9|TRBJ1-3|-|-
TGTGCCAGCGGCCCCCGTCCCTCTGGAAACACCATATATTTT
CASGPRPSGNTIYF
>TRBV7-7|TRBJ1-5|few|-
TGTGCCAGCAGCTTAGATCGAACAGACCAGCCCCAGCATTTT
CASSLDRTDQPQHF
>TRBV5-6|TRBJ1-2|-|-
TGTGCCAGCAGCACCGGACAGTACCTTGGCTACACCTTC
CASSTGQYLGYTF
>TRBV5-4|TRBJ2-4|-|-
TGTGCCAGCAGCTCACGGGGGAGAGACAGTCAGTACTTC
CASSSRGRDSQYF
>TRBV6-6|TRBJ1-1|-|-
TGTGCCAGCAGTTACTCGAGCCAGACACCGAACACTGAAGCTTTCTTT
CASSYSSQTPNTEAFF
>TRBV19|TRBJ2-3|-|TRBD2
TGTGCCAGTAGTATTGGACTAGCGGGGGGAAATACGCAGTATTTT
CASSIGLAGGNTQYF
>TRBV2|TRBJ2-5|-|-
TGTGCCAGCAGACTAGACGACTCGGGAGTGGCCCAGTACTTC
CASRLDDSGVAQYF
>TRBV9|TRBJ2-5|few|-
TGTGCCAGCAGCGCAGACTCTAGGGGCGCCCAGTACTTC
CASSADSRGAQYF
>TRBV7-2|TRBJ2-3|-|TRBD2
TGTGCCAGCAGCCCCTGGGCGGGAGGGAATACGCAGTATTTT
CASSPWAGGNTQYF
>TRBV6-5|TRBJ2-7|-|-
TGTGCCAGCAACCGGGGTGTAGGCGAAAGCGAGCAGTACTTC
CASNRGVGESEQYF
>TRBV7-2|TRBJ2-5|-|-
TGTGCCAGCAGCTTAGACCTAGGAGTAGAGACCCAGTACTTC
CASSLDLGVETQYF
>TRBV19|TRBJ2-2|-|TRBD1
TGTGCCAGTAGAGGTTGGACAGGGCCGAACACCGGGGAGCTGTTTTTT
CASRGWTGPNTGELFF
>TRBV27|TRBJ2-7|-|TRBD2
TGTGCCAGCAGGCGTTCTGCGGCGGGAGAAACCTACGAGCAGTACTTC
CASRRSAAGETYEQYF
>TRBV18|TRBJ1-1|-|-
TGTGCCAGCTCTCTAGACACTGAAGCTTTCTTT
CASSLDTEAFF
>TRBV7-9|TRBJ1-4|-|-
TGTTCCAGCAGCTTATCTGGGACACGAGAGGGAAAACTGTTTTTT
CSSSLSGTREGKLFF
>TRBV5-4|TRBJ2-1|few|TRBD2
TGTGCCAGCAGCTTCCCGGGACTAGCAACTAATGAGCAGTTCTTC
CASSFPGLATNEQFF
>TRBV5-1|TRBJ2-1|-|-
TGCGCCAGCAGCTTGGCGGGGGTCTACAATGAGCAGTTCTTC
CASSLAGVYNEQFF
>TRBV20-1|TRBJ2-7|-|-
TGCAGTGGAGTTTTGATCAACGAGCAGTACTTC
CSGVLINEQYF
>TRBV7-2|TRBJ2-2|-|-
TGTGCCAGCAGTCCCCTCGGGATGGTGAGCGGGGAGCTGTTTTTT
CASSPLGMVSGELFF
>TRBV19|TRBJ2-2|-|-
TGTGCCAGTAGTCTATACAGGGTGAACACCGGGGAGCTGTTTTTT
CASSLYRVNTGELFF
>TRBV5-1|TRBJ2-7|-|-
TGCGCCAGCAGCTCCGGAACAGGATCCTACGAGCAGTACTTC
CASSSGTGSYEQYF
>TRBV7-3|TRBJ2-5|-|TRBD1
TGTGCCAGCAGCTTAGAGGGACAGGGAGGTCAAGAGACCCAGTACTTC
CASSLEGQGGQETQYF
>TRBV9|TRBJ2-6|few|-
TGTGCCAGCCGACAGGGACTCTCTGGGGCCAACGTCCTGACTTTC
CASRQGLSGANVLTF
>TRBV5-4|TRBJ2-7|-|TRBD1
TGTGCCAGCAGCTTAGGACAGGGGGCGAGAGAGCAGTACTTC
CASSLGQGAREQYF
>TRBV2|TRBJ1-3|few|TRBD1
TGTGCCAGCAGTGAAGTGGGACAGGGGGGAAACACCATATATTTT
CASSEVGQGGNTIYF
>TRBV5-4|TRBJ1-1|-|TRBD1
TGTGCCAGCAGCCTCAGGGGGACTGAAGCTTTCTTT
CASSLRGTEAFF
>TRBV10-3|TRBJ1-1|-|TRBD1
TGTGCCAGCGGGACAGGGGCTGAAGCTTTCTTT
CASGTGAEAFF
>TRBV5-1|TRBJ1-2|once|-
TGCGCCAGCAGCTTGGACAGTACCTATGGCTACACCTTC
CASSLDSTYGYTF
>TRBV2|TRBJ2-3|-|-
TGTGCCAGCAGCCAGGGCACAGATACGCAGTATTTT
CASSQGTDTQYF
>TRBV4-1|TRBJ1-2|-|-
TGCGCCAGCAGTTATGGGGCTGGGGGCGCCTATGGCTACACCTTC
CASSYGAGGAYGYTF
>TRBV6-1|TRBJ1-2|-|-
TGTGCCAGCAGTGAACTACAGGGAAACTATGGCTACACCTTC
CASSELQGNYGYTF
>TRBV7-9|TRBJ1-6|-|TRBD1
TGTTCCAGCAGCTCCACCGAGACAGGGGTTAGTTCACCCCTCCACTTC
CSSSSTETGVSSPLHF
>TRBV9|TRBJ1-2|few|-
TGTGCCAGCAGCCCTCGTAGTAGGGAGATTGGGACACATAGCTACCGTGGCTACACCTTC
CASSPRSREIGTHSYRGYTF
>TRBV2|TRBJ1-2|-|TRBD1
TGTGCCAGCAGGACAGGGCCGGGAGAGAGCTATGGCTACACCTTC
CASRTGPGESYGYTF
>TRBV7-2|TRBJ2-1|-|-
TGTGCCAGCAGCCCCCGAACTAGCCCCGTTGAGCAGTTCTTC
CASSPRTSPVEQFF
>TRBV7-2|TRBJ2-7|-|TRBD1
TGTGCCAGCAGGCCCGGGACAGCTTTAACCATCTACGAGCAGTACTTC
CASRPGTALTIYEQYF
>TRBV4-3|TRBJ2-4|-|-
TGCGCCAGCAGCCCCGAGATAGCCAAAAACATTCAGTACTTC
CASSPEIAKNIQYF
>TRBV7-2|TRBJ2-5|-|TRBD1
TGTGCCCGAAGGGCAGGGGGCGAAGAGACCCAGTACTTC
CARRAGGEETQYF
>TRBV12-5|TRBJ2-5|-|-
TGTGCTAGTGGTTTGCGAGGGGGAGAGACCCAGTACTTC
CASGLRGGETQYF
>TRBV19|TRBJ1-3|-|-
TGTGCCAGTAGTATCCCGACGGACTACTCTGGAAACACCATATATTTT
CASSIPTDYSGNTIYF
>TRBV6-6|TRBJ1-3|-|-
TGTGCCAGCAGTCCCCGCAGGGACTCTGGAAACACCATATATTTT
CASSPRRDSGNTIYF
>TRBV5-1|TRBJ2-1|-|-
TGCGCCAGCAGCCTGACCGGGGACTACAATGAGCAGTTCTTC
CASSLTGDYNEQFF
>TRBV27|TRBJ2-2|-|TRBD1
TGTGCCAGCAGCCTCCGGGACAGAGCCACCGGGGAGCTGTTTTTT
CASSLRDRATGELFF
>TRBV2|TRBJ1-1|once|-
TGTGCCAGCAGGGTCGGACAGACGAACACTGAAGCTTTCTTT
CASRVGQTNTEAFF
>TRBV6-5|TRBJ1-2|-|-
TGTGCCAGCAGTTACGGGGCCGTAGGGCATGGCTACACCTTC
CASSYGAVGHGYTF
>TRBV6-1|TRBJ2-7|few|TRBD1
TGTGCCAGCAGGAGGGACAGGGGGGCTTCCTACGAGCAGTACTTC
CASRRDRGASYEQYF
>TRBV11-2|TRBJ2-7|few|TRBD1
TGTGCCTCATCCGGCAGGGGGTACGAGCAGTACTTC
CASSGRGYEQYF
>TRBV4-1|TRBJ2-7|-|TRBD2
TGCGCCAGCAGCCGGGGACTAGCCTCATTTGGCTACGAGCAGTACTTC
CASSRGLASFGYEQYF
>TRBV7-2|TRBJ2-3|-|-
TGTGCCAGCAGCTACGGACACACAGATACGCAGTATTTT
CASSYGHTDTQYF
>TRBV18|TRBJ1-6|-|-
TGTGCCAGCTCACTGGCCGGGGGATCCTATAATTCACCCCTCCACTTT
CASSLAGGSYNSPLHF
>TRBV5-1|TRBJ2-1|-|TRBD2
TGCGCCAGCAGCCCGTGGACTAGCGGACCCTACAATGAGCAGTTCTTC
CASSPWTSGPYNEQFF
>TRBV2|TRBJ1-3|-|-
TGTGCCAGCAGTGAGGGCAGAAACTCTGGAAACACCATATATTTT
CASSEGRNSGNTIYF
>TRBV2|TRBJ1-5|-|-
TGTGCCAGCAGTGAGGGCACTCCCAATCAGCCCCAGCATTTT
CASSEGTPNQPQHF
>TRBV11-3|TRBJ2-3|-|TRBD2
TGTGCCAGCAGCTTAGAAGGGACTAGTAAAGATACGCAGTATTTT
CASSLEGTSKDTQYF
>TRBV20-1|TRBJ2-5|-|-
TGCAGTGCTTGGACAGAAGAGACCCAGTACTTC
CSAWTEETQYF
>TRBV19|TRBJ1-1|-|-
TGTGCCAGTATGCAGGGAGGCGGGGCTGAAGCTTTCTTT
CASMQGGGAEAFF
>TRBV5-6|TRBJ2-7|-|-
TGTGCCAGCAGCTTTCAGGGATGGTTGTACGAGCAGTACTTC
CASSFQGWLYEQYF
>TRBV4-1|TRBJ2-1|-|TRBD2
TGCGCCAGCAGCCAAGATCAGCGGGGCTACAATGAGCAGTTCTTC
CASSQDQRGYNEQFF
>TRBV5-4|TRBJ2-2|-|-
TGTGCCAGCAGCTTGGAACCGGGAGCCACCGGGGAGCTGTTTTTT
CASSLEPGATGELFF